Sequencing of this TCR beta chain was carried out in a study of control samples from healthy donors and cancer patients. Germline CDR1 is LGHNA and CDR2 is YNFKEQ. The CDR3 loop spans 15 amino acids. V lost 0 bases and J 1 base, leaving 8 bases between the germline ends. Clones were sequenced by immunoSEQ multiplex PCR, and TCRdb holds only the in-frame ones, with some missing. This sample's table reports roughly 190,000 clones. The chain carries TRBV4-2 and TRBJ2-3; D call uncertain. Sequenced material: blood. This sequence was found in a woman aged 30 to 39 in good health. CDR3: CASSQDERGTDTQYF. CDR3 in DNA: TGTGCCAGCAGCCAAGATGAGCGAGGCACAGATACGCAGTATTTT.